Many counts were recorded for the clone carrying this T cell receptor (beta chain). As yet, its antigen is unknown. TCRdb reanalysed the 5' RACE reads using MiXCR and keeps one entry per CDR3 protein. The data contain fewer than 75,000 distinct CDR3 sequences, 9% to 15% of them singletons. The sample originates from a study of T-cell memory formation after mild COVID-19. General study results and limits: Unconfirmed was the SARS-CoV-2 specificity of second-wave clones that peaked on day 37.

The CDR3 length is 14 residues. The germline V and J ends were trimmed by 5 bases and 2 bases, with 7 bases remaining between them. CDR1 and CDR2 (germline): SGHVS, FQNEAQ. This rearrangement joins TRBV7-8 to TRBJ2-6, with D unclear. This clonotype was obtained from a young man who had mild COVID-19 (a few samples of this study predate the infection). Cell type and time point are not known. Sequencing was carried out using PBMCs or a T cell subset sorted from them (not recorded which). CDR3 bases: TGTGCCAGCAGCCAGGATACTGGGGCCAACGTCCTGACTTTC. Encoded protein: CASSQDTGANVLTF.